This T cell receptor (beta chain) came from a study of Graves' ophthalmopathy and Graves' hyperthyroidism. Across the whole study: Blood was drawn at initial diagnosis, before any treatment.

Beta-chain TCR CDR3 regions were amplified from RNA transcripts. Second-round multiplex PCR came after first-round RT-PCR with HTBI primers. MiXCR was run by TCRdb on the multiplex PCR reads, yielding one entry per CDR3 protein. The sample holds 350,000 to 400,000 distinct CDR3 sequences, approximately 16% seen once. The CDR3 is 16 residues long. Germline V lookup: CDR1 SGHTA, CDR2 FQGNSA. V was shortened by 3 bases and J by 2 bases, with 16 bases between the two germline ends. As concerns this clonotype: Its antigen is unknown.

Study-wide results and limits: Using a 13-signature model, the authors split ophthalmopathy from stable hyperthyroidism, with roughly 90% sensitivity and approximately 80% specificity.

The clonotype originates from a woman in her late teens or twenties with Graves' ophthalmopathy. V is TRBV7-2 and J is TRBJ2-5; the D gene is possibly TRBD1 (6 bases). The material sequenced was peripheral blood. CDR3 coding DNA: TGTGCCAGCAGCTTGTCACCGGGACAAACACAAGAGACCCAGTACTTC. It yields the protein CASSLSPGQTQETQYF.